The clone carrying this T cell receptor beta chain was observed a handful of times. Germline loops: CDR1 MGHRA, CDR2 YSYEKL. Losses at the gene ends were 4 bases for V and 5 bases for J; bases not matched to a gene: 5. This CDR3 has 16 residues. Preparing the TCRbeta library involved the use of unique molecular identifiers. TCRdb re-called the PCR reads with MiXCR, one entry per CDR3 protein. The top ten clones hold approximately 5% of a sample with fewer than 1 million distinct CDR3 sequences, roughly 15% of them seen once. This entry is derived from a study of T-cell reconstitution after alpha-beta-depleted transplantation in children.

The V call is TRBV4-1, the J call TRBJ2-2, with 12 bases that match TRBD2. The starting material was PBMCs, mostly from graft donor cells, obtained 360 days after TCRalphabeta/CD19-depleted stem cell transplant. This receptor was obtained from a male patient between 5 and 17 years old who had a stem cell transplant for acute lymphoblastic leukemia, so the T cells may come from the graft donor. The CDR3 bases are TGCGCCAGCAGCCTCCAGACTAGCGGGAGAACCGGGGAGCTGTTTTTT. This codes for CASSLQTSGRTGELFF.